The rows below give T cell receptor beta chains drawn from one sample of a study of blood T cells in healthy people across ages. In TCRdb, the 5' RACE reads were re-called with MiXCR into one record per CDR3 protein. The table shows about 650,000 distinct CDR3 sequences, with 52% occurring only once. The sample comprised blood. These receptor sequences come from an elderly woman in good health. CDR3s include the opening cysteine and the closing phenylalanine or tryptophan. A D gene is named only where the DNA matches it firmly. Size tells how often a clone was seen (once, few, many) or the class of an expanded clone, and some rows leave it out.

clone size	V gene	D gene	J gene	CDR3 DNA	CDR3 protein
-	TRBV28	TRBD1	TRBJ2-7	TGTGCCGGTAGAGGGACAGGGGATCACGGGCAGTACTTC	CAGRGTGDHGQYF
few	TRBV5-1	-	TRBJ2-1	TGCGCCAGCAGCTCCGGGACAACCGCGCTCAATGAGCAGTTCTTC	CASSSGTTALNEQFF
many	TRBV7-9	-	TRBJ2-5	TGTGCCAGCAGAAAGGACAGCCAAGAGACCCAGTACTTC	CASRKDSQETQYF
many	TRBV5-6	-	TRBJ2-4	TGTGCCAGCAGCTCTAGACGTATACTAGCCAAAAACATTCAGTACTTC	CASSSRRILAKNIQYF
many	TRBV6-5	-	TRBJ2-1	TGTGCCAGCAGGGGCCATGGGGGAGCCCCAAACAATGAGCAGTTCTTC	CASRGHGGAPNNEQFF
many	TRBV4-2	-	TRBJ1-5	TGTGCCAAGGGACGGATCAATCAGCCCCAGCATTTT	CAKGRINQPQHF
-	TRBV2	-	TRBJ1-5	TGTGCCAGCAGTGGTGGGGGCCGCAATCAGCCCCAGCATTTT	CASSGGGRNQPQHF
-	TRBV29-1	TRBD1	TRBJ2-1	TGCAGCGTTGGGCGACAGGGCCCATACAATGAGCAGTTCTTC	CSVGRQGPYNEQFF
-	TRBV20-1	-	TRBJ2-5	TGCAGTTCAAGGGGGAGAGCGGGGACCCAAGAGACCCAGTACTTC	CSSRGRAGTQETQYF
-	TRBV29-1	-	TRBJ2-5	TGCAGCGTTGTAGGCCCTCGGGTTCGGGAGACCCAGTACTTC	CSVVGPRVRETQYF
-	TRBV5-6	-	TRBJ2-1	TGTGCCAGCAGCTCCAGCCCTAATGAGCAGTTCTTC	CASSSSPNEQFF
-	TRBV5-1	-	TRBJ2-3	TGCGCCAGCAGCGTTTCAGATACGCAGTATTTT	CASSVSDTQYF
-	TRBV5-4	TRBD2	TRBJ2-1	TGTGCCAGCAGCTTGGTTCGGGGGGGTAGGGATGAGCAGTTCTTC	CASSLVRGGRDEQFF
many	TRBV12-3/TRBV12-4	-	TRBJ2-1	TGTGCCAGCAGCCCCGGAGAATCCTACAATGAGCAGTTCTTC	CASSPGESYNEQFF
-	TRBV19	-	TRBJ1-2	TGTGCCAGTAGTACCTGGAGCCCCGACAGATACGGCTACACCTTC	CASSTWSPDRYGYTF
many	TRBV25-1	-	TRBJ1-1	TGTGCCAGCAGTGAACGTATACTGGATGAAGCTTTCTTT	CASSERILDEAFF
many	TRBV29-1	-	TRBJ2-3	TGCAGCTCCATCAGGACAGTTAGCACAGATACGCAGTATTTT	CSSIRTVSTDTQYF
-	TRBV21-1	-	TRBJ2-3	TGTGCCAGCAGCCCTTATTGGGGACGCACAGATACGCAGTATTTT	CASSPYWGRTDTQYF
-	TRBV29-1	-	TRBJ2-7	TGCAGCGCGGGAGTAAACTCCTACGAGCAGTACTTC	CSAGVNSYEQYF
few	TRBV5-5	TRBD1	TRBJ1-2	TGTGCCAGCAGCCGAAGGACAGGGATGGATTTCGGCTACACCTTC	CASSRRTGMDFGYTF
few	TRBV28	TRBD1	TRBJ2-1	TGTGCCAGCAGTGCAGCCGGGTACAGGGGGACCTCCTACAATGAGCAGTTCTTC	CASSAAGYRGTSYNEQFF
-	TRBV20-1	-	TRBJ2-5	TGCAGTGCTAGAGAGGGGTACTTGCAAGAGACCCAGTACTTC	CSAREGYLQETQYF
-	TRBV12-3/TRBV12-4	-	TRBJ1-6	TGTGCCAGCAAAACGGCCCCCGTCTCCTATAATTCACCCCTCCACTTT	CASKTAPVSYNSPLHF
-	TRBV20-1	TRBD2	TRBJ2-1	TGCAGTGCTCGGACTAGCGGGATTTGGGGGGAGCAGTTCTTC	CSARTSGIWGEQFF
-	TRBV12-3/TRBV12-4	-	TRBJ1-1	TGTGCCAGCAGCCGTATGGGGGTCACTGAAGCTTTCTTT	CASSRMGVTEAFF
-	TRBV20-1	TRBD2	TRBJ2-1	TGCAGTGCTAGCTCAGCGGGGGGGTACAATGAGCAGTTCTTC	CSASSAGGYNEQFF
-	TRBV30	TRBD1	TRBJ2-5	TGCGCCTGGAGGACGGGACAGTACCAAGAGACCCAGTACTTC	CAWRTGQYQETQYF
few	TRBV24-1	-	TRBJ2-5	TGTGCCACCAGTGATCCCGCCAGGGGAGAGACCCAGTACTTC	CATSDPARGETQYF
many	TRBV11-2	TRBD2	TRBJ2-1	TGTGCCAGCAGCTTAGGCCGTATACTAGCGGGAGGCTACAATGAGCAGTTCTTC	CASSLGRILAGGYNEQFF
many	TRBV27	TRBD2	TRBJ2-1	TGTGCCAGCAGTTTTACTAGCGGGAGATGGGGGTCCTACAATGAGCAGTTCTTC	CASSFTSGRWGSYNEQFF
-	TRBV20-1	-	TRBJ1-2	TGCAGTGCCACCGACGGTGGCTACACCTTC	CSATDGGYTF
once	TRBV5-1	-	TRBJ1-1	TGCGCCAGCAGCTTTCCAGGTAGCCCTGAAGCTTTCTTT	CASSFPGSPEAFF
-	TRBV12-3/TRBV12-4	TRBD2	TRBJ2-5	TGTGCCAGCAGTTTACGGGACGGGGGGGCCGAACAAGAGACCCAGTACTTC	CASSLRDGGAEQETQYF
many	TRBV7-3	TRBD2	TRBJ2-1	TGTGCCAGCAGCTTAGAGCCTAGCGGGAGAAATGAGCAGTTCTTC	CASSLEPSGRNEQFF
many	TRBV9	-	TRBJ2-3	TGTGCCAGCAGCCGAGGGGCAGATACGCAGTATTTT	CASSRGADTQYF